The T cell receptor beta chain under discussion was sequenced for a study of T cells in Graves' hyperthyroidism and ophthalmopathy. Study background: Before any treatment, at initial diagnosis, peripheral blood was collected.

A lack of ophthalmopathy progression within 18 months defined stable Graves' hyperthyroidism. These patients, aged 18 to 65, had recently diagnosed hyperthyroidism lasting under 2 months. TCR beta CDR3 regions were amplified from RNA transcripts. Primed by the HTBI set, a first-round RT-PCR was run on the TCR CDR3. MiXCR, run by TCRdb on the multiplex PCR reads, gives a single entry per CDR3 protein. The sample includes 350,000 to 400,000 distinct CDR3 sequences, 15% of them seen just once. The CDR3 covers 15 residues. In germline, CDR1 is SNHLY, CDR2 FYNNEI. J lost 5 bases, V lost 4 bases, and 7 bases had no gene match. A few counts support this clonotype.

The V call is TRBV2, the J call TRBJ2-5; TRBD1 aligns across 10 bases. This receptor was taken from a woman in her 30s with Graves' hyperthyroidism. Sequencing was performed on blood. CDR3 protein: CASSAGTGVSETQYF. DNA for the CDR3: TGTGCCAGCAGTGCCGGGACAGGGGTCAGCGAGACCCAGTACTTC. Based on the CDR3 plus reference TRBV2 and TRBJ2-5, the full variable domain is EPEVTQTPSHQVTQMGQEVILRCVPISNHLYFYWYRQILGQKVEFLVSFYNNEISEKSEIFDDQFSVERPDGSNFTLKIRSTKLEDSAMYFCASSAGTGVSETQYFGPGTRLLVL.